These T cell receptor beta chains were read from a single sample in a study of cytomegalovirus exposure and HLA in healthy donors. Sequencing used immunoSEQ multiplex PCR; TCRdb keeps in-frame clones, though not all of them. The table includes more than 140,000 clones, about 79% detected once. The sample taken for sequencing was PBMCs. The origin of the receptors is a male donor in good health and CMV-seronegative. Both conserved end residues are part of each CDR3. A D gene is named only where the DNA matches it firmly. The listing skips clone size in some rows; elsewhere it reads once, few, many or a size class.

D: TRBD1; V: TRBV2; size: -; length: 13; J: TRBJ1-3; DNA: TGTGCCAGCAGAGGGACAGCGGGAAACACCATATATTTT; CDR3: CASRGTAGNTIYF
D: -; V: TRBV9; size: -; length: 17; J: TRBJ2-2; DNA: TGTGCCAGCAGCGTAGCGGGCGGGACCACGAACACCGGGGAGCTGTTTTTT; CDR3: CASSVAGGTTNTGELFF
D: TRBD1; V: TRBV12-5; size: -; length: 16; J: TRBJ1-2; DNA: TGTGCTAGTGGTTTGGTACAAGGACAGGGGGCCGGTGGCTACACCTTC; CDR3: CASGLVQGQGAGGYTF
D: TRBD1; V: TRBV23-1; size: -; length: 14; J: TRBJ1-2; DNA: TGCGCCAGCAGTCCAAGGACAGGGCACTATGGCTACACCTTC; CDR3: CASSPRTGHYGYTF
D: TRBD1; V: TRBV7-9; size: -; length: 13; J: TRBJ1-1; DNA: TGTGCCAGCAGAATGGACAGGGGGCCTGAAGCTTTCTTT; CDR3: CASRMDRGPEAFF
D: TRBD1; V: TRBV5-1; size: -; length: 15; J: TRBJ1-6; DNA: TGCGCCAGCAGCGACAGGGGGCTGGGGGATTCACCCCTCCACTTT; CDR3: CASSDRGLGDSPLHF
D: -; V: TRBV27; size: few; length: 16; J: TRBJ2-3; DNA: TGTGCCAGCGCGGAGGACGCGAGCGGCTGGGCCGATACGCAGTATTTT; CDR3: CASAEDASGWADTQYF
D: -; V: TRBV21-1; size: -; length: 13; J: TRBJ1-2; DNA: TGTGCCAGCAGCAAAAGGACAGGCTATGGCTACACCTTC; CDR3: CASSKRTGYGYTF
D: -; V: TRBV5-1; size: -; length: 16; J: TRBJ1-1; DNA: TGCGCCAGCAGCTTGGTGCCAGGGGTTGGGGCGACTGAAGCTTTCTTT; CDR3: CASSLVPGVGATEAFF
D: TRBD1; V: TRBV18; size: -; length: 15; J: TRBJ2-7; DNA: TGTGCCAGCTCAAACGGACAGACAGGGGTGGGTGAGCAGTACTTC; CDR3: CASSNGQTGVGEQYF
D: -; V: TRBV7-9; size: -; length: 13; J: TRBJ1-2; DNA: TGTGCCAGCAGTGAGCCGATTTCCTATGGCTACACCTTC; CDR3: CASSEPISYGYTF
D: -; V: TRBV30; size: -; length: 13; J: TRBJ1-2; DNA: TGTGCCTGGACCCGGACAGCCCGAAATGGCTACACCTTC; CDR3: CAWTRTARNGYTF
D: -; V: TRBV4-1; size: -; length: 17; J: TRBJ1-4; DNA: TGCGCCAGCAGCCAAAGTTCACCCCAGGGGTTTGATGAAAAACTGTTTTTT; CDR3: CASSQSSPQGFDEKLFF
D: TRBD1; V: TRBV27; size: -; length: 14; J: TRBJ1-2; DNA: TGTGCCAGCAGTTCACAGGGGCTGGACTATGGCTACACCTTC; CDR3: CASSSQGLDYGYTF
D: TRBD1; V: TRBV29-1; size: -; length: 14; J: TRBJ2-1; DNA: TGCAGCGTTGAAGATCCGGACAGGATGGATGAGCAGTTCTTC; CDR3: CSVEDPDRMDEQFF
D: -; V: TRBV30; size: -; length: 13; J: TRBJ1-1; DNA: TGTGCCTGGAGTGTAATACAGGTCACTGAAGCTTTCTTT; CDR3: CAWSVIQVTEAFF
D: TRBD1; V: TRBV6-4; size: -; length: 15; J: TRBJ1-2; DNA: TGTGCCAGCAGCAACGGGACAGGGGAGAGGTATGGCTACACCTTC; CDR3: CASSNGTGERYGYTF
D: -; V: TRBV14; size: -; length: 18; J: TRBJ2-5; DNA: TGTGCCAGCAGCCAAAGGGAAGCCGGGCCCCGGGGAAGAGAGACCCAGTACTTC; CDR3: CASSQREAGPRGRETQYF
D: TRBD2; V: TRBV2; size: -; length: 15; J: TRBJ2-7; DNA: TGTGCCAGCACCGCCGGGGGGGTGGGGACCTACGAGCAGTACTTC; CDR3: CASTAGGVGTYEQYF
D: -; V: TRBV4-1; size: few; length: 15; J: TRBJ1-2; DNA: TGCGCCAGCAGCCCGGGGACGGGGGAGGGGTATGGCTACACCTTC; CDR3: CASSPGTGEGYGYTF
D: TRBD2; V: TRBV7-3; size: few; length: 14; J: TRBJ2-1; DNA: TGTGCCAGCAGCCCCAGCGGGAGTGACAATGAGCAGTTCTTC; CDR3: CASSPSGSDNEQFF
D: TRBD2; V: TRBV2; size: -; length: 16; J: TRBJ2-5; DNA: TGTGCCAGCAGTGATTATCCAGCGGGGGGGGGAGAGACCCAGTACTTC; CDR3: CASSDYPAGGGETQYF
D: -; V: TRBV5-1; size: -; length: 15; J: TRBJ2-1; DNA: TGCGCCAGCAGCTTGGGGCAGGGCTACTACAATGAGCAGTTCTTC; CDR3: CASSLGQGYYNEQFF
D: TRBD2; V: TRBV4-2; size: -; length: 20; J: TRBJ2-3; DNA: TGTGCCGGCAGCCAAGATAGGACTAGCGGGGAAGGTCCCCCTTCAGATACGCAGTATTTT; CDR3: CAGSQDRTSGEGPPSDTQYF
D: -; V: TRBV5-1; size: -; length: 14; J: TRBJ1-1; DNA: TGCGCCAGCAGCCAGAGGACAGTGAACACTGAAGCTTTCTTT; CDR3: CASSQRTVNTEAFF
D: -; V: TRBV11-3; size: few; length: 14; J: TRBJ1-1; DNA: TGTGCCAGCAAACGAACCGGGGGGAACACTGAAGCTTTCTTT; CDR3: CASKRTGGNTEAFF
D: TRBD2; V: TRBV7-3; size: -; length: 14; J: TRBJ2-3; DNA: TGTGCCAGCAGCCCGGGACTAGAAACAGATACGCAGTATTTT; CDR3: CASSPGLETDTQYF
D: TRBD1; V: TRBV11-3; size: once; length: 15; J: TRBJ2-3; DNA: TGTGCCAGCAGTTCCGGGACAGGGAAATTTGATACGCAGTATTTT; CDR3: CASSSGTGKFDTQYF
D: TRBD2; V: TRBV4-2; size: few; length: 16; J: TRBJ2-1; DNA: TGTGCCAGCAGCCAAGAGGGGACTAGCGGCCACAATGAGCAGTTCTTC; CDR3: CASSQEGTSGHNEQFF
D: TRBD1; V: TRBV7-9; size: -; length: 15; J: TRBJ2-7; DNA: TGTGCCAGCAGCCCCTCTTCGGGACAGGGCTACGAGCAGTACTTC; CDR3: CASSPSSGQGYEQYF
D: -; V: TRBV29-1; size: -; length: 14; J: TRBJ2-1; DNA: TGCAGCGCCGAGGCGGGCGACCCTTACAATGAGCAGTTCTTC; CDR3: CSAEAGDPYNEQFF
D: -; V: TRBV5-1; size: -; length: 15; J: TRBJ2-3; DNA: TGCGCCAGCAGCTTGCGGTCATTAAGCACAGATACGCAGTATTTT; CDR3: CASSLRSLSTDTQYF
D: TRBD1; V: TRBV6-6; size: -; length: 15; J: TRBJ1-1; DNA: TGTGCCAGCAGTTCCCCCGGGACAGGGTCGTCTGAAGCTTTCTTT; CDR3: CASSSPGTGSSEAFF
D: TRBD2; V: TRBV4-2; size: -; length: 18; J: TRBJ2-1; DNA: TGTGCCAGCAGCCAAGACGGGTACGGGACTAGCGGGCCCCCGTCGCAGTTCTTC; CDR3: CASSQDGYGTSGPPSQFF
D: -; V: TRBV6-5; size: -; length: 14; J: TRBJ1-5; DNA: TGTGCCAGCAGTTACTCTCCTTGGGCGCAGCCCCAGCATTTT; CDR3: CASSYSPWAQPQHF
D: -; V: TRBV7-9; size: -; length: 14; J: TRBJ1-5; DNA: TGTGCCAGCAGCTTATTAGGAGCCAATCAGCCCCAGCATTTT; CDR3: CASSLLGANQPQHF
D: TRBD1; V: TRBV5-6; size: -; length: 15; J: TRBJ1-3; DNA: TGTGCCAGCAGCTTCTGGACAGGGGCTGGAAACACCATATATTTT; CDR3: CASSFWTGAGNTIYF
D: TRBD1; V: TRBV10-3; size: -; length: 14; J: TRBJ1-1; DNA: TGTGCCATCAGTGAGACGACAGGGAGCACTGAAGCTTTCTTT; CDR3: CAISETTGSTEAFF
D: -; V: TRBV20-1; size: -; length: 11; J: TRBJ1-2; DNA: TGCAGTGCCGATGGGCAGGGAGGCTACACCTTC; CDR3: CSADGQGGYTF
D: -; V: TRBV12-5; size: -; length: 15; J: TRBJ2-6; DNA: TGTGCTAGTGGTTTGCAGGGGAGAGGGGCCAACGTCCTGACTTTC; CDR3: CASGLQGRGANVLTF
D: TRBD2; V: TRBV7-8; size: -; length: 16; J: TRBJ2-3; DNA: TGTGCCAGCAGCTTACTACCTAGCGGGAGTAAAGATACGCAGTATTTT; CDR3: CASSLLPSGSKDTQYF
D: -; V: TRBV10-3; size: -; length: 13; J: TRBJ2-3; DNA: TGTGCCATCACTCGGACTAGCACAGATACGCAGTATTTT; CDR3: CAITRTSTDTQYF
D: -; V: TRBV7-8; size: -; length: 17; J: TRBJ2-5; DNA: TGTGCCAGCAGCTTAGCGCGGGTTTCCTCGGGGCAAGAGACCCAGTACTTC; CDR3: CASSLARVSSGQETQYF
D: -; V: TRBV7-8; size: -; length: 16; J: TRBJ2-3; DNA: TGTGCCAGCAGCTCCACTACGGGACTCTACACAGATACGCAGTATTTT; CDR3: CASSSTTGLYTDTQYF
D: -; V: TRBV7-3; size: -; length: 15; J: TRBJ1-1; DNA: TGTGCCAGCAGCTTACTCCGACAGAAGAACACTGAAGCTTTCTTT; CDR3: CASSLLRQKNTEAFF
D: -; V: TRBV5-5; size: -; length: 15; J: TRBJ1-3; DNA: TGTGCCAGCAGCTTGGGGACAGATGTAGGAAACACCATATATTTT; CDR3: CASSLGTDVGNTIYF
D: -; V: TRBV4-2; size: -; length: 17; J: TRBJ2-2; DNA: TGTGCCAGCAGCCAAGATGTAGTGGGGGCAGCGAACGGGGAGCTGTTTTTT; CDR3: CASSQDVVGAANGELFF
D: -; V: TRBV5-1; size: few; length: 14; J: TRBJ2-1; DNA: TGCGCCAGCAGCTTGGGCGGGGAGCGCAATGAGCAGTTCTTC; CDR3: CASSLGGERNEQFF
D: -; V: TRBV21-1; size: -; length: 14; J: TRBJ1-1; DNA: TGTGCCAGCAGACCCCTACAGGGTTCGAGTGAAGCTTTCTTT; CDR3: CASRPLQGSSEAFF
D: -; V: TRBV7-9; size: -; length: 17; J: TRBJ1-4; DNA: TGTGCCAGCAGTTCCGGACAGCAGGGGTCAACTAATGAAAAACTGTTTTTT; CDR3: CASSSGQQGSTNEKLFF
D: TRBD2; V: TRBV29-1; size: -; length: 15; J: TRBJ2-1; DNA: TGCAGCGTCAGTTTCCTAGCGGGGGTAGGCAATGAGCAGTTCTTC; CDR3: CSVSFLAGVGNEQFF
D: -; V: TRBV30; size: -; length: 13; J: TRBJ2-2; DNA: TGTGCCTGGAGTACATACGAGGGAAATGCGCTGTTTTTT; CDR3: CAWSTYEGNALFF
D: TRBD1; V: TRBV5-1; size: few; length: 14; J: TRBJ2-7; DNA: TGCGCCAGCAGAACAAGACAGGGAACCTACGAGCAGTACTTC; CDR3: CASRTRQGTYEQYF
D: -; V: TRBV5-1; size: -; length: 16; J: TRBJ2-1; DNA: TGCGCCAGCAGCCAGATTTCTAGGAGTTTGTACAATGAGCAGTTCTTC; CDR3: CASSQISRSLYNEQFF
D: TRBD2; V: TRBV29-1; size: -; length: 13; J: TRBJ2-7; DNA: TGCAGCGTTGGGGCTAGCGGGATCCCCGAGCAGTACTTC; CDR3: CSVGASGIPEQYF